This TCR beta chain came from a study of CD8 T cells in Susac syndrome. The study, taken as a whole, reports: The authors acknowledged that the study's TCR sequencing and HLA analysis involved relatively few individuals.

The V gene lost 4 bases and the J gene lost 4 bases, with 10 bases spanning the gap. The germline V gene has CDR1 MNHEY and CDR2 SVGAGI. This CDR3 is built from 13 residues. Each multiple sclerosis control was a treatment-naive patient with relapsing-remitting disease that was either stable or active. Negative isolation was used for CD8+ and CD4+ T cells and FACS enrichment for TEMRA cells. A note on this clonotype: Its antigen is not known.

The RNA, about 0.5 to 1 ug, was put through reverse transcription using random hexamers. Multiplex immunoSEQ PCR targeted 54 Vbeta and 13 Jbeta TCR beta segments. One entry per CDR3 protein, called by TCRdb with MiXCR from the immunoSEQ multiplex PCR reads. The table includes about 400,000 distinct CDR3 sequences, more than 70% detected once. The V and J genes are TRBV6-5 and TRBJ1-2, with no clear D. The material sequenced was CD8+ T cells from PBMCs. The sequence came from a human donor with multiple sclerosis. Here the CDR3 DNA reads TGTGCCAGCAGTTCCTTGTCTGGCTATGGCTACACCTTC. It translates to CASSSLSGYGYTF.